These 26 T cell receptor beta chains share one sample of origin, sequenced in a study of a mutant IDH1 vaccine in newly diagnosed glioma (dated by TCRdb to the early 2020s). The time point label, as the study defines it: baseline, week 1 (first vaccination visit). The treatment or condition label for this specimen denotes: pre-vaccination baseline after standard-of-care therapy. The library was generated by the immunoSEQ multiplex PCR assay. This is the immuneACCESS table as TCRdb keeps it, with only in-frame sequences that have V and J called. A part of the clones is gone; compared with another copy, unresolved V genes explain less than half, and the rest is unexplained. This sample is represented by tens of thousands of clones; roughly 80% of them were singletons. The top ten clones comprise approximately 1.8% of the sample. Sequencing used PBMCs, obtained from a glioma patient treated with radiotherapy, temozolomide or both. These receptors originate from a woman in her 40s with glioma.

The chain carries TRBV30 and TRBJ2-1; possible D gene TRBD1, 6 bases. V shed 1 base and J shed 0 bases, with 13 bases lying between them. Germline CDR1 reads GTSNPN; CDR2 reads SVGIG (reference sequence). The CDR3 contains 16 residues. The CDR3 region has the DNA TGTGCCTGGAGTGAGGGGGTCAGGAGCTCCTACAATGAGCAGTTCTTC. This gives the protein CAWSEGVRSSYNEQFF.

J is TRBJ2-3 and V is TRBV6-5, with D possibly TRBD2 on 5 matching bases. V lost 2 bases and J lost 5, with 11 bases in between. Germline V CDR1 and CDR2: MNHEY, SVGAGI. CDR3 size: 14 residues. CDR3 coding DNA: TGTGCCAGCAGTTACCGACTATCAGGAGATACGCAGTATTTT. Its protein product is CASSYRLSGDTQYF.

The chain has TRBV27 and TRBJ1-1, with 9 nucleotides matching TRBD1. This CDR3 comprises 14 residues. The germline V gene encodes CDR1 MNHEY and CDR2 SMNVEV (reference sequence). V lost 5 bases, J lost 4 bases, and 5 bases stayed unmatched. The CDR3 DNA reads TGTGCCAGCAGTGTCTACAGGGGGCCCACTGAAGCTTTCTTT. It is translated as CASSVYRGPTEAFF.

This clone has only one observation. This sequence joins TRBV10-2 and TRBJ2-3; maybe TRBD1 (6 bases). V was trimmed by 2 bases and J by 4 bases, leaving 7 bases between them. Germline lookup yields CDR1 WSHSY and CDR2 SAAADI. The CDR3 sequence is 13 residues long. The CDR3 DNA reads as TGCGCCAGCAGTGAGGGGGGCGCAGATACGCAGTATTTT. It is translated as CASSEGGADTQYF.

This chain connects TRBV2 to TRBJ1-5; TRBD1 agrees at 7 bases. V trimming: 9 bases; J trimming: 5 bases; junction bases outside the gene matches: 10. CDR1 is SNHLY and CDR2 is FYNNEI in the germline V gene. The CDR3 is made up of 14 amino acids. The CDR3 coding sequence is TGTGCCAGTAAGGGTGCCAGGGGGTATCAGCCCCAGCATTTT. Its translation is CASKGARGYQPQHF.

The chain links TRBV5-1 to TRBJ2-7; D is unclear. This CDR3 spans 14 amino acids. Germline values: CDR1 SGHRS, CDR2 YFSETQ. The ends were cut back, 4 bases at V and 0 bases at J, with 11 bases in the middle. The CDR3 reads CASSIQAISYEQYF. CDR3 nucleotides: TGCGCCAGCAGCATCCAGGCAATCTCCTACGAGCAGTACTTC.

This sequence joins TRBV2 and TRBJ1-1, with D possibly matching TRBD1 (6 bases). This CDR3 contains 15 residues. V gave up 7 bases and J gave up 2 bases, with 17 bases separating them. CDR1 and CDR2 (germline): SNHLY, FYNNEI. CDR3 protein: CASTGLGAQNTEAFF. The CDR3 bases are TGTGCCAGCACCGGATTGGGGGCTCAAAACACTGAAGCTTTCTTT.

The rearrangement links TRBV6-1 to TRBJ1-2; D perhaps matches TRBD1 (5 bases). Germline CDR1 reads MNHNS; CDR2 reads SASEGT. The CDR3 totals 11 residues. V gave up 7 bases and J gave up 2 bases, with 5 bases separating them. DNA of the CDR3: TGTGCCAGCAAGGGGAACTATGGCTACACCTTC. It codes for CASKGNYGYTF.

In DNA, the CDR3 is TGTGCCAGCAGCCTACTACACCGTAACACTGAAGCTTTCTTT. This sequence encodes CASSLLHRNTEAFF. The rearrangement uses TRBV7-6 and TRBJ1-1, with no clear D. CDR3 length: 14 amino acids. Germline CDR1 is SGHVS and CDR2 is FNYEAQ. Trimming took off 5 bases at V and 2 bases at J, with 12 bases between the two ends. Full variable domain (remainder filled in from reference TRBV7-6 and TRBJ1-1): GAGVSQSPRYKVTKRGQDVALRCDPISGHVSLYWYRQALGQGPEFLTYFNYEAQQDKSGLPNDRFSAERPEGSISTLTIQRTEQRDSAMYRCASSLLHRNTEAFFGQGTRLTVV.

This chain connects TRBV5-5 to TRBJ1-4, with D maybe TRBD1 (6 bases). CDR3 size: 14 residues. Between the trimmed V and J ends, which lost 4 bases and 5 bases, there was a span of 12 bases. Germline lookup yields CDR1 SGHKS and CDR2 YYEKEE (reference sequence). CDR3 sequence: CASSVRGRNEKLFF. The CDR3 nucleotides read TGTGCCAGCAGCGTCAGGGGAAGGAATGAAAAACTGTTTTTT. The whole variable domain, filled in from reference TRBV5-5 and TRBJ1-4, reads DAGVTQSPTHLIKTRGQQVTLRCSPISGHKSVSWYQQVLGQGPQFIFQYYEKEERGRGNFPDRFSARQFPNYSSELNVNALLLGDSALYLCASSVRGRNEKLFFGSGTQLSVL.

The V call is TRBV18, the J call TRBJ1-6, with D possibly matching TRBD1 (6 bases). The CDR3 runs to 12 residues. CDR1 is KGHSH, CDR2 LQKENI, per germline. Deletions cut 6 bases from V and 8 bases from J, with 8 bases between. The CDR3 bases are TGTGCCAGCTCTCCAGGGGATTCACCCCTCCACTTT. Protein sequence: CASSPGDSPLHF.

In its sample, this clone ranks as medium-sized. The chain joins TRBV6-4 to TRBJ2-1; 7 nucleotides align to TRBD2. This CDR3 has 15 amino acids. CDR1 is MRHNA, CDR2 SNTAGT, per germline. V was pared by 2 bases and J by 3 bases, with 4 bases of the junction left unmatched. The CDR3 bases are TGTGCCAGCAGTGACGGCGCGGGGGACTACAATGAGCAGTTCTTC. This sequence encodes CASSDGAGDYNEQFF.

This clone appeared a single time. DNA for the CDR3: TGTGCCAGCCGAGATAACTCTGGGGCCAACGTCCTGACTTTC. This gives the protein CASRDNSGANVLTF. The genes are TRBV19 and TRBJ2-6; D ambiguous. In germline, CDR1 is LNHDA, CDR2 SQIVND (reference sequence). This CDR3 region has 14 residues. V was trimmed by 9 bases and J by 0 bases, leaving 9 bases between them.

The chain uses TRBV19 and TRBJ1-5, with a tentative D call TRBD1 (6 bases). CDR1 LNHDA and CDR2 SQIVND come from the germline V gene (reference sequence). Trimming left V 5 bases short and J 0 bases short, with 11 bases between. The CDR3 runs to 15 residues. The CDR3 bases are TGTGCCAGTAGTCTGACAGGTTATAGCAATCAGCCCCAGCATTTT. It specifies CASSLTGYSNQPQHF.

The chain links TRBV10-3 to TRBJ1-1; 10 bases align to TRBD1. CDR1 is ENHRY and CDR2 is SYGVKD in the germline V gene. J lost 3 bases, V lost 4 bases, and 5 bases had no gene match. The CDR3 extends over 15 amino acids. The chain's CDR3 is CAISGGQGGYTEAFF. CDR3 DNA sequence: TGTGCCATCAGTGGAGGACAGGGGGGCTACACTGAAGCTTTCTTT.

The rearrangement joins TRBV30 to TRBJ1-5; D gene ambiguous. The CDR3 sequence is 14 residues long. The germline V gene has CDR1 GTSNPN and CDR2 SVGIG (reference sequence). V was pared by 2 bases and J by 0 bases, with 8 bases between. CDR3 in DNA: TGTGCCTGGAGTACGACCGTTAGCAATCAGCCCCAGCATTTT. Its translation: CAWSTTVSNQPQHF.

The chain is built from TRBV5-4 and TRBJ2-2, with D possibly being TRBD1 (6 bases). The CDR3 has 17 amino acids. Germline V gene lookup returns CDR1 SGHNT and CDR2 YYREEE (reference sequence). V lost 2 bases to trimming and J lost 7 bases, with 21 bases between them. The CDR3: CASSFPMSGANDGELFF. In nucleotides, the CDR3 is TGTGCCAGCAGCTTCCCAATGTCAGGGGCTAACGACGGGGAGCTGTTTTTT.

By frequency in the sample, this clone is medium-sized. The chain couples TRBV2 to TRBJ1-1, with 11 bases lining up with TRBD1. The CDR3 is 14 amino acids. V gave up 6 bases and J gave up 4 bases; unmatched junction bases: 4. Looked up from germline, CDR1 is SNHLY and CDR2 is FYNNEI. The CDR3 DNA is TGTGCCAGCAGGGGGACAGGGGGAGGCACTGAAGCTTTCTTT. Translated: CASRGTGGGTEAFF.

The chain has TRBV5-1 and TRBJ1-1, with a weak D call TRBD1 (5 bases). Germline loops: CDR1 SGHRS, CDR2 YFSETQ. The V and J ends lost 0 bases and 4 bases respectively, with 7 bases between them. The CDR3 runs 13 residues. DNA of the CDR3: TGCGCCAGCAGCTTGGTTAGGGGCACTGAAGCTTTCTTT. Its protein product is CASSLVRGTEAFF. Full variable domain (missing parts from reference TRBV5-1 and TRBJ1-1): KAGVTQTPRYLIKTRGQQVTLSCSPISGHRSVSWYQQTPGQGLQFLFEYFSETQRNKGNFPGRFSGRQFSNSRSEMNVSTLELGDSALYLCASSLVRGTEAFFGQGTRLTVV.

The rearrangement uses TRBV10-3 and TRBJ2-1; D unresolved. Trimming shortened V by 6 bases and J by 2 bases, and 17 bases separated the two germline ends. Germline CDR1 is ENHRY and CDR2 is SYGVKD. This CDR3 contains 16 residues. CDR3 DNA sequence: TGTGCCATCAGCGCCGACGGTGGAATGACCTACAATGAGCAGTTCTTC. Amino acid sequence: CAISADGGMTYNEQFF.

This sequence joins TRBV28 and TRBJ2-7; the D gene is possibly TRBD1 (5 bases). This CDR3 comprises 12 residues. Germline V gene lookup returns CDR1 MDHEN and CDR2 SYDVKM. Trimming stripped 7 bases from V and 5 bases from J, with 12 bases between. This CDR3 is CASKGPWDEQYF. In nucleotides, the CDR3 is TGTGCCAGCAAGGGGCCCTGGGACGAGCAGTACTTC.

This rearrangement joins TRBV2 to TRBJ2-7; TRBD2 might be the D (7 bases). Germline V gene data show CDR1 as SNHLY and CDR2 as FYNNEI. CDR3 length equals 14 residues. Trimming shortened V by 6 bases and J by 6 bases, and 18 bases separated the two germline ends. DNA of the CDR3: TGTGCCAGCAGAACGGGGCGGGGGCGCGGCGAGCAGTACTTC. Its translation: CASRTGRGRGEQYF.

The chain uses TRBV10-1 and TRBJ2-5; D is ambiguous. The CDR3 sequence is 14 residues long. The V end lost 3 bases, the J end lost 4 bases, and 12 bases lay between the germline ends. Germline V gene sequence: CDR1 WNHNN, CDR2 SYGVQD (reference sequence). In nucleotides, the CDR3 is TGCGCCAGCAGTGAAAGGCTCCTGGGAGAGACCCAGTACTTC. Protein sequence: CASSERLLGETQYF.

This rearrangement joins TRBV27 to TRBJ2-2; either TRBD1 or TRBD2 may fit D (6 bases each). The CDR3 is 16 amino acids. Trimming took off 5 bases at V and 4 bases at J, with 17 bases between the two ends. Germline V gives CDR1 MNHEY, CDR2 SMNVEV (reference sequence). The chain's CDR3 is CASSPPTGRFTGELFF. The CDR3 DNA follows: TGTGCCAGCAGTCCCCCCACAGGGAGGTTCACCGGGGAGCTGTTTTTT.

The CDR3 loop is CASSQTGLLTNEKLFF. CDR3 DNA: TGTGCCAGCAGCCAGACAGGTTTACTAACTAATGAAAAACTGTTTTTT. The chain is built from TRBV7-9 and TRBJ1-4; D is perhaps TRBD1 (6 bases). Germline values: CDR1 SEHNR, CDR2 FQNEAQ (reference sequence). Between the trimmed V and J ends, which lost 5 bases and 1 base, there was a span of 14 bases. The CDR3 has 16 amino acids.

In regard to this clone: One end of the junction does not line up with germline, which may come from a read error. This rearrangement joins TRBV7-7 to TRBJ2-7; maybe TRBD1 (6 bases). This CDR3 has 16 amino acids. Germline CDR1 is SSHAT and CDR2 is FNYEAQ (reference sequence). CDR3 DNA sequence: TGTGCTAGCAGCCCCCGGACAGTTTACTATCACTACGAGCAGTACTTC. This codes for CASSPRTVYYHYEQYF.